This T cell receptor beta chain was sequenced during a study of Ad26.COV2.S vaccination and SARS-CoV-2 variants. Overall study results and limits: Vaccine and placebo recipients had similar non-spike TCR breadth.

Comments on this clone: Its antigen is as yet unknown.

The ends lost 0 bases at V and 4 bases at J; junction bases unmatched: 4. The CDR3 covers 15 residues. Germline V gene sequence: CDR1 SGHNT, CDR2 YYREEE (reference sequence). Generated by immunoSEQ multiplex PCR, the TCRdb table keeps only in-frame clones and is missing some. The sample has roughly 140,000 clones, 75% to 90% seen once. Here the sequenced sample was peripheral blood, taken after recovery from COVID-19. This chain connects TRBV5-4 to TRBJ2-1, with 7 bases matching TRBD1. This TCR was sampled from a human donor who had recovered from COVID-19. CDR3 residues: CASSLATGQYNEQFF. CDR3 DNA: TGTGCCAGCAGCTTGGCCACGGGACAGTACAATGAGCAGTTCTTC.